These 5 T cell receptor beta chains came from one sample sequenced in a study of cytomegalovirus exposure and HLA in healthy donors (dated by TCRdb to 2016 to 2017). The library was generated by the immunoSEQ multiplex PCR assay. The multiplex PCR relied on a mix of 60 forward primers for TCR Vbeta segments and 13 reverse primers for TCR Jbeta segments. TCRdb mirrors the immuneACCESS table, restricted to in-frame sequences. Some clones are absent from its copies; in checked studies, under half trace to an unresolved V gene, and the reason for the others is unknown. The sample table holds roughly 220,000 clones, of which 70% to 80% were seen once. The ten most abundant clones make up approximately 1.9% of the sample. The sample was PBMCs. Receptors were obtained from a woman aged 25 to 45 in good health and CMV-seronegative.

The chain couples TRBV5-1 to TRBJ2-3; D gene ambiguous. The V and J ends lost 2 bases and 0 bases respectively, with 13 bases between them. The germline gives CDR1 SGHRS, CDR2 YFSETQ. The length of the CDR3 is 16 residues. Written as DNA, the CDR3 is TGCGCCAGCAGCTTCGCCCTCGACGGGAGCACAGATACGCAGTATTTT. The encoded protein is CASSFALDGSTDTQYF.

The CDR3 nucleotides read TGTGCCAGCAGGGACACGCGAGCCAAAAACATTCAGTACTTC. This sequence encodes CASRDTRAKNIQYF. The rearrangement uses TRBV21-1 and TRBJ2-4; the D call in the table, TRBD1, was not verified against the DNA. TRBV21-1 is classified as a pseudogene. CDR3 length equals 14 residues.

The CDR3: CASKRLDNEQYF. CDR3 DNA sequence: TGTGCCAGCAAGCGGCTCGACAACGAGCAGTACTTC. V is TRBV2 and J is TRBJ2-7; D may be TRBD2 (5 bases). This CDR3 has 12 residues. Trimming removed 7 bases at V and 5 bases at J, with 12 bases between. Germline V gives CDR1 SNHLY, CDR2 FYNNEI.

The gene calls are TRBV5-1 and TRBJ1-1, with 7 positions matching TRBD1. CDR3 length: 18 amino acids. Germline V gene data show CDR1 as SGHRS and CDR2 as YFSETQ. With V trimmed by 0 bases and J by 0 bases, 11 bases remained unmatched. CDR3 DNA sequence: TGCGCCAGCAGCTTGGCCAGGGGACAGTCTATCTTGAACACTGAAGCTTTCTTT. Translating it yields CASSLARGQSILNTEAFF.

This sequence joins TRBV2 and TRBJ1-1, with D perhaps matching TRBD1 (6 bases). Germline CDR1 reads SNHLY; CDR2 reads FYNNEI. The CDR3 has 15 amino acids. V was trimmed by 2 bases and J by 2 bases, leaving 12 bases between them. CDR3 in DNA: TGTGCCAGCAGTGAATCGTCGGACAGTAACACTGAAGCTTTCTTT. Its translation: CASSESSDSNTEAFF.